This T cell receptor beta chain was identified during a study of OX40 agonist ivuxolimab in advanced cancers. In terms of the full investigation: Ivuxolimab was a fully human IgG2 agonistic monoclonal antibody targeting the costimulatory receptor OX40 (CD134). Intravenous ivuxolimab was administered to patients every 2 weeks at six dose levels: 0.01, 0.1, 0.3, 1.5, 3 and 10 mg/kg. A male proportion of roughly 80% and a mean age of approximately 61 years, ranging from 23 to 79, were recorded for the dose-escalation cohort. Three dose-escalation patients achieved partial responses, one with hepatocellular carcinoma and two with cutaneous melanoma. Prior anti-PD-1, anti-PD-L1 or anti-CTLA-4 therapy was permitted, and checkpoint inhibitors had been received by approximately 39% of dose-escalation patients. Peripheral TCRbeta sequencing was intended to test whether TCR sequence diversity was altered and clonal T-cell expansion was caused by ivuxolimab. The paper covers the monotherapy dose-escalation part of the phase I ivuxolimab trial, which included N ≈ 50 patients. Of the 52 patients in dose escalation, some 20 had hepatocellular carcinoma, around 15 had melanoma, 9 had renal cell carcinoma and 9 had head and neck cancer. Overall results and qualifications from the work: Antigen specificity was not determined for the clonally expanded peripheral T cells. After ivuxolimab, more expanded clones were found on average in CD8+ T cells than in CD4+ T cells. At doses of 0.1 to 3.0 mg/kg, clonal expansion of both CD4+ and CD8+ blood T cells was observed from baseline to week 6. Low levels of normalized T-cell clonal expansion were also shown by some nonresponding patients. In partial responders in the 0.1-3.0 mg/kg groups, normalized peripheral clonal expansion was found to be among the lowest, especially among CD8+ T cells.

With regard to this clone: Its antigen remains undetermined. Within one base of it there is no much larger clone, and no base qualities were kept.

The trial excluded patients who had a history of autoimmune disease or were on systemic immunosuppression. In every dose cohort, peripheral blood was drawn for TCR sequencing at baseline, cycle 4 day 1, and cycle 7 day 1. Samples were obtained from an open-label, multicenter, first-in-human phase I dose-escalation trial of ivuxolimab. Adults with locally advanced or metastatic melanoma, renal cell, hepatocellular, or head and neck squamous cell carcinoma were enrolled in the trial. Before TCR sequencing, CD4+ T cells and CD8+ T cells from peripheral blood were sorted into separate populations. Via the germline V gene, CDR1 is SGHTA and CDR2 FQGNSA. Relative to germline, V is 1 base shorter and J is 11 bases shorter, with 17 bases between their ends. From its cysteine to its phenylalanine, the CDR3 spans 14 amino acids. Here the CDR3 DNA is all that survives: 42 bases in frame from base 1. For sequencing of the TCRbeta CDR3 region, genomic DNA was extracted from the sorted cells. TCRbeta CDR3 regions were sequenced using the immunoSEQ Assay. TCRdb stores this immuneACCESS table with in-frame sequences only. Part of the clones is absent; in the studies checked, under half of the shortfall reflects unresolved V genes, and no reason is known for the rest. The sample contains 70,000 to 75,000 clones, 75% to 85% of them found a single time. The ten top clones hold around 1.1% of the sample.

The chain joins TRBV7-2 to TRBJ1-1, with the D gene call left open. This TCR derives from an adult with an advanced solid tumor such as melanoma, head and neck, liver or kidney cancer. The source material was CD4+ or CD8+ T cells sorted from blood, sampled in a trial of the OX40 agonist ivuxolimab. The DNA sequence reads TGTGCCAGCAGCTTAGTTTCATCGGGTAAAGGGGCTTTCTTT. It specifies CASSLVSSGKGAFF.